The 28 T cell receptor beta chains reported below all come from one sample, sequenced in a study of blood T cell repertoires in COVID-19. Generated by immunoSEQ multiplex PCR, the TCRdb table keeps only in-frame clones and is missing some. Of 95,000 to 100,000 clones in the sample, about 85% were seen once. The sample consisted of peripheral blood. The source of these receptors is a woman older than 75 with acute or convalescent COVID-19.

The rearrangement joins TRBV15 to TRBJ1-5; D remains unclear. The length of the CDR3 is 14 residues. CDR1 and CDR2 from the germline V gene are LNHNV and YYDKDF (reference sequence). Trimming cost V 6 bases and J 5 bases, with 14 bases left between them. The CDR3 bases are TGTGCCACCAGTTCCTCTGCTACTCATCAGCCCCAGCATTTT. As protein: CATSSSATHQPQHF.

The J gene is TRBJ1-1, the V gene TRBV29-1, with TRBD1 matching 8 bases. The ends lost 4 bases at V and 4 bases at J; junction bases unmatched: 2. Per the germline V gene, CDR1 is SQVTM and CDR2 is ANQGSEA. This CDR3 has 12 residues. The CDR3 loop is CSVAGGLTEAFF. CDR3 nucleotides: TGCAGCGTTGCAGGGGGCCTCACTGAAGCTTTCTTT. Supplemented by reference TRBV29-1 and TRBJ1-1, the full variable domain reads SAVISQKPSRDICQRGTSLTIQCQVDSQVTMMFWYRQQPGQSLTLIATANQGSEATYESGFVIDKFPISRPNLTFSTLTVSNMSPEDSSIYLCSVAGGLTEAFFGQGTRLTVV.

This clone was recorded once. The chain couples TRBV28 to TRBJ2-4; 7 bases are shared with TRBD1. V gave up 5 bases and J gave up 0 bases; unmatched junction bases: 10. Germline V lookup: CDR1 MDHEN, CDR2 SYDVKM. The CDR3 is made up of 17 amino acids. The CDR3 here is CASSTTGDGLAKNIQYF. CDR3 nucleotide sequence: TGTGCCAGCAGTACTACAGGGGATGGGTTAGCCAAAAACATTCAGTACTTC.

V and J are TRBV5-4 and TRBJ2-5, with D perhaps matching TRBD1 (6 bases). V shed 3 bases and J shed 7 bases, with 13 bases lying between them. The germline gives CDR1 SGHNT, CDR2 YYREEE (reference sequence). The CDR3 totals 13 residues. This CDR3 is CASSSGEGGTQYF. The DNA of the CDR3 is TGTGCCAGCAGCTCCGGGGAAGGGGGGACCCAGTACTTC.

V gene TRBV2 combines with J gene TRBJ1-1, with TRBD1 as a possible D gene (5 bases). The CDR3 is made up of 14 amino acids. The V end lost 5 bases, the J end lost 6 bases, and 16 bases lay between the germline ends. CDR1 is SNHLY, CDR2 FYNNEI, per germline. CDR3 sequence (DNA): TGTGCCAGCAGTCCAGGGAATACGGGAGCTGAAGCTTTCTTT. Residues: CASSPGNTGAEAFF.

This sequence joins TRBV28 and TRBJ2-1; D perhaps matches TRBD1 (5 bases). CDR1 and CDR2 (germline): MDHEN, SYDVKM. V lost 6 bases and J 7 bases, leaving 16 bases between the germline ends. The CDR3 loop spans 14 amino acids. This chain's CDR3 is CASSTAGLRNEQFF. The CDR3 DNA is TGTGCCAGCAGCACGGCAGGGCTTAGGAATGAGCAGTTCTTC.

The CDR3 loop reads CASSSYQGALTDTQYF. The CDR3 nucleotides read TGTGCCAGCAGTTCGTATCAGGGGGCACTCACAGATACGCAGTATTTT. The chain links TRBV6-2 or TRBV6-3 to TRBJ2-3; TRBD1 agrees at 8 bases. The germline V gene has CDR1 MNHEY and CDR2 SVGEGT. The V and J ends lost 4 bases and 2 bases, in that order; junction bases with no gene match: 8. The CDR3 has 16 amino acids.

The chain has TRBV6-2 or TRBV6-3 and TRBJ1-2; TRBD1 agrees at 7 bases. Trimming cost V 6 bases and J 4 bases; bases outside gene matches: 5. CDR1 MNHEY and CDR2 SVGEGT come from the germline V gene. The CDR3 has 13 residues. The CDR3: CASSTRGVYGYTF. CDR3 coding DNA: TGTGCCAGCAGCACCAGGGGGGTCTATGGCTACACCTTC.

The CDR3 bases are TGTGCCAGCAGCTCACCGGACAGGGGTTGGTATGGCTACACCTTC. Translated: CASSSPDRGWYGYTF. V is TRBV5-8 and J is TRBJ1-2; TRBD1 matches 9 bases. V shed 3 bases and J 5 bases; nucleotides not matched to a gene: 8. The CDR3 contains 15 residues. Germline assignment: CDR1 SGHTS and CDR2 YDEGEE. Filled out from reference TRBV5-8 and TRBJ1-2, the complete variable domain reads EAGVTQSPTHLIKTRGQQATLRCSPISGHTSVYWYQQALGLGLQFLLWYDEGEERNRGNFPPRFSGRQFPNYSSELNVNALELEDSALYLCASSSPDRGWYGYTFGSGTRLTVV.

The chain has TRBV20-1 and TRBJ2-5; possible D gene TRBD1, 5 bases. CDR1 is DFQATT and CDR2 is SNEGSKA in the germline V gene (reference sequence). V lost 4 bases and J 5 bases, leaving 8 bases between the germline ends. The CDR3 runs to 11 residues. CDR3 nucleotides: TGCAGTGCTATAGGGGCGGAGACCCAGTACTTC. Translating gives CSAIGAETQYF.

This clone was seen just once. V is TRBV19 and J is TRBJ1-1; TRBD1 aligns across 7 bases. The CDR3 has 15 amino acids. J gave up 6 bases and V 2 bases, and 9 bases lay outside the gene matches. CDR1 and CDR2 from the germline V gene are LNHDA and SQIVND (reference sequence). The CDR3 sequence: CASSIPRQGEAEAFF. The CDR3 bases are TGTGCCAGTAGTATACCCCGACAGGGAGAGGCTGAAGCTTTCTTT.

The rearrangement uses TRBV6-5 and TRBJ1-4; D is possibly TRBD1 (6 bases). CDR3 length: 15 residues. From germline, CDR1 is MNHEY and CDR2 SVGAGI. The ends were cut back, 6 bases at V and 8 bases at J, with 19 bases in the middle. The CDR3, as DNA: TGTGCCAGCAGAGGGAGACAGGTCTTGGGCGAAAAACTGTTTTTT. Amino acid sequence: CASRGRQVLGEKLFF.

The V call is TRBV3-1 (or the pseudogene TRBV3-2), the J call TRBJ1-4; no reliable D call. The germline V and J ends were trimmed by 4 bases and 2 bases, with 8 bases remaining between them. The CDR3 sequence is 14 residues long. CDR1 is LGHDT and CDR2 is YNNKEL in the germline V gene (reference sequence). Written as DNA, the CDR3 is TGTGCCAGCAGCCCGGAGGTCACTAATGAAAAACTGTTTTTT. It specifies CASSPEVTNEKLFF.

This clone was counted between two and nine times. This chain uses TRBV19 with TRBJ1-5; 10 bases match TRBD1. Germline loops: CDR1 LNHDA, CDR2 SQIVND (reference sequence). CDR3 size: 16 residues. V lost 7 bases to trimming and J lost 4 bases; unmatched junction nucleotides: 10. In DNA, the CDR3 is TGTGCCAGTAACATGAGACAGGGGGCATATAATCAGCCCCAGCATTTT. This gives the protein CASNMRQGAYNQPQHF.

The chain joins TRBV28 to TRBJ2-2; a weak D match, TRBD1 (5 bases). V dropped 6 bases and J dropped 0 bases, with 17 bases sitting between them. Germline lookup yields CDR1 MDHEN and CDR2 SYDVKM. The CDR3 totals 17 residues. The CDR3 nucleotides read TGTGCCAGCAGCCGAAGAAGGGCAGGGTCGAACACCGGGGAGCTGTTTTTT. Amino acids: CASSRRRAGSNTGELFF.

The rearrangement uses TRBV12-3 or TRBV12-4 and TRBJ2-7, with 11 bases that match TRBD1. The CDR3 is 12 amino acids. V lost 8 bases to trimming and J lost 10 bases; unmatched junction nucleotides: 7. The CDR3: CASRTGGALQYF. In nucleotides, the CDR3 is TGTGCCAGCCGGACAGGGGGCGCGTTACAGTACTTC.

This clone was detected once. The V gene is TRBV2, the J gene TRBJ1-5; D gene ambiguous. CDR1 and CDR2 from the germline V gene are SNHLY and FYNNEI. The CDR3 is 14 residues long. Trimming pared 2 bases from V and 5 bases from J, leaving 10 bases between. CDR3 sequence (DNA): TGTGCCAGCAGTGAACCTGGTGGAGATCAGCCCCAGCATTTT. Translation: CASSEPGGDQPQHF.

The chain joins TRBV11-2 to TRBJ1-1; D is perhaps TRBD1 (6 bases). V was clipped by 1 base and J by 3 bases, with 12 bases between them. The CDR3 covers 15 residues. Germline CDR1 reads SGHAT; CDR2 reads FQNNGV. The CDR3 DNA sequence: TGTGCCAGCAGCTTAGGAACAGGGTACGACACTGAAGCTTTCTTT. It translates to CASSLGTGYDTEAFF. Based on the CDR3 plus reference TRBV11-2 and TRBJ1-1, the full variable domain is EAGVAQSPRYKIIEKRQSVAFWCNPISGHATLYWYQQILGQGPKLLIQFQNNGVVDDSQLPKDRFSAERLKGVDSTLKIQPAKLEDSAVYLCASSLGTGYDTEAFFGQGTRLTVV.

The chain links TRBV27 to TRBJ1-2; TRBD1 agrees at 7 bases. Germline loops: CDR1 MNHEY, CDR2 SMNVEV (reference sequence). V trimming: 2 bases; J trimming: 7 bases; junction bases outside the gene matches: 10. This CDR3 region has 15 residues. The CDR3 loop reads CASSLQTGTMGGYTF. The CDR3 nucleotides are TGTGCCAGCAGTTTACAGACAGGGACAATGGGTGGCTACACCTTC.

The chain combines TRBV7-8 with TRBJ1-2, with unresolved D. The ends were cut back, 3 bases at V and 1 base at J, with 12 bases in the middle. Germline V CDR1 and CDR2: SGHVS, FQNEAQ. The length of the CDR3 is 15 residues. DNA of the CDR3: TGTGCCAGCAGCTTTGGAGAAACCCTTAACTATGGCTACACCTTC. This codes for CASSFGETLNYGYTF.

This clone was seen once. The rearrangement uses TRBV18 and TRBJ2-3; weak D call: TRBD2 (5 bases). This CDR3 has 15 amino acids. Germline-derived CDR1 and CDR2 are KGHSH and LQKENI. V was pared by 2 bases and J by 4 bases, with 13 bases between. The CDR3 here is CASSPASLIPDTQYF. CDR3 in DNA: TGTGCCAGCTCACCAGCTAGCTTAATCCCAGATACGCAGTATTTT.

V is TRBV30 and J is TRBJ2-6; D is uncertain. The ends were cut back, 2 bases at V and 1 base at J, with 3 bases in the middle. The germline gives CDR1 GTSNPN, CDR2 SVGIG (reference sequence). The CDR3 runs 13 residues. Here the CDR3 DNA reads TGTGCCTGGAGTCGTTCTGGGGCCAACGTCCTGACTTTC. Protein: CAWSRSGANVLTF.

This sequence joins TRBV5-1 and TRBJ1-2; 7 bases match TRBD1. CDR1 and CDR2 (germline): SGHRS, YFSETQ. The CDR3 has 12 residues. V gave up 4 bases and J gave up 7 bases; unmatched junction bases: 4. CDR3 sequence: CASSHRDSGYTF. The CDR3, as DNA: TGCGCCAGCAGCCACCGGGACAGTGGCTACACCTTC.

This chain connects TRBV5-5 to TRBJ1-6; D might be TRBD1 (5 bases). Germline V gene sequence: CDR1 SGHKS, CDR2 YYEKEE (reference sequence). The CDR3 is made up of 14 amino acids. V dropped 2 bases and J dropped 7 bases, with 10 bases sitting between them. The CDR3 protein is CASSFWTPNSPLHF. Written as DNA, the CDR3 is TGTGCCAGCAGCTTTTGGACACCCAATTCACCCCTCCACTTT.

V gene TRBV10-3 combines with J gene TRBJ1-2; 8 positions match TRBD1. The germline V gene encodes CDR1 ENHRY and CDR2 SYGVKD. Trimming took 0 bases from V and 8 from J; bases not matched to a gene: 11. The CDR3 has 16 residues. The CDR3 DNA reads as TGTGCCATCAGTGAGTCACAGGGGGGGCTCTATGGCGGCTACACCTTC. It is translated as CAISESQGGLYGGYTF.

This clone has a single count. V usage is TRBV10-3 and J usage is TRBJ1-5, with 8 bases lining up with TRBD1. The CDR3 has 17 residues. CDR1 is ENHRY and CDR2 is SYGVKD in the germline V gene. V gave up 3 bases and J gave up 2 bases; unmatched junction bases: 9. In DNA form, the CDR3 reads TGTGCCATCAGTGACACCCGGACAGGGAATGGCAATCAGCCCCAGCATTTT. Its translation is CAISDTRTGNGNQPQHF.

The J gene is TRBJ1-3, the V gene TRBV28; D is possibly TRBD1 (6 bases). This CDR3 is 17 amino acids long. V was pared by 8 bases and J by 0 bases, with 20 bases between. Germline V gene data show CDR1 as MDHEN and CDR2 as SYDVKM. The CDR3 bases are TGTGCCAGCGGGGGGGGGCGCCCTATTACCTCTGGAAACACCATATATTTT. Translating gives CASGGGRPITSGNTIYF. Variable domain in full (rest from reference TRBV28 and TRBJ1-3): DVKVTQSSRYLVKRTGEKVFLECVQDMDHENMFWYRQDPGLGLRLIYFSYDVKMKEKGDIPEGYSVSREKKERFSLILESASTNQTSMYLCASGGGRPITSGNTIYFGEGSWLTVV.

CDR3 amino acids: CARSLTLYEQYV. The CDR3 nucleotides read TGTGCCAGAAGCTTGACACTTTACGAGCAGTACGTC. V usage is TRBV7-5 and J usage is TRBJ2-7; the table names TRBD1, a call not compared with the DNA. TRBV7-5 is a pseudogene locus. The CDR3 has 12 amino acids.